This passage covers 29 T cell receptor beta chains from one sample sequenced in a study of blood T cell repertoires in COVID-19. Sequencing was performed with immunoSEQ multiplex PCR; in TCRdb, only in-frame clones are kept and a portion is missing. The sample comprises 400,000 to 500,000 clones, roughly 88% of which are singletons, and less than 1.5% rests with the top ten. What was sequenced was PBMCs or T cells enriched from blood (not recorded which). The receptors originated from a woman younger than 35 who had been exposed to COVID-19.

There are a few counts of this clone. The chain is built from TRBV5-4 and TRBJ1-2; no definite D call. V was shortened by 4 bases and J by 0 bases, with 13 bases between the two germline ends. Germline V CDR1 and CDR2: SGHNT, YYREEE (reference sequence). The CDR3 covers 15 residues. In DNA form, the CDR3 reads TGTGCCAGCAGCACCCTGGAGGGAACTAACTATGGCTACACCTTC. Translation gives CASSTLEGTNYGYTF.

Here the CDR3 DNA reads TGCAGTGCTAGTCAAGGGGATAGCAATCAGCCCCAGCATTTT. Encoded protein: CSASQGDSNQPQHF. The chain couples TRBV20-1 to TRBJ1-5; D is possibly TRBD1 (5 bases). The CDR3 runs to 14 residues. CDR1 is DFQATT, CDR2 SNEGSKA, per germline (reference sequence). V was clipped by 3 bases and J by 0 bases, with 9 bases between them.

This chain joins TRBV28 and TRBJ1-5; D may be TRBD1 (5 bases). The CDR3 consists of 15 residues. Germline lookup yields CDR1 MDHEN and CDR2 SYDVKM. Between the trimmed V and J ends, which lost 5 bases and 4 bases, there was a span of 15 bases. CDR3 nucleotide sequence: TGTGCCAGCAGTCCTTACTTCAGGGTAAATCAGCCCCAGCATTTT. Protein product: CASSPYFRVNQPQHF.

V and J are TRBV19 and TRBJ1-4, with 8 bases matching TRBD1. Germline loops: CDR1 LNHDA, CDR2 SQIVND (reference sequence). This CDR3 contains 15 residues. Losses at the gene ends were 6 bases for V and 4 bases for J; bases not matched to a gene: 7. CDR3 protein: CASRIDRGGNEKLFF. CDR3 nucleotides: TGTGCCAGTAGGATTGACAGGGGAGGTAATGAAAAACTGTTTTTT.

The J gene is TRBJ2-1, the V gene TRBV7-2; D unclear. Trimming removed 1 base at V and 9 bases at J, with 10 bases between. Germline values: CDR1 SGHTA, CDR2 FQGNSA. This CDR3 spans 13 amino acids. The CDR3 is CASSLESVGEQFF. The CDR3, as DNA: TGTGCCAGCAGCTTAGAAAGCGTTGGTGAGCAGTTCTTC.

V usage is TRBV7-2 and J usage is TRBJ2-2; unclear D gene. V lost 2 bases and J lost 0, with 7 bases in between. The CDR3 contains 15 residues. CDR1 is SGHTA and CDR2 is FQGNSA in the germline V gene. CDR3 region: CASSLMAANTGELFF. Written as DNA, the CDR3 is TGTGCCAGCAGCTTAATGGCCGCGAACACCGGGGAGCTGTTTTTT.

The V gene is TRBV14, the J gene TRBJ2-2; 13 bases map to TRBD2. The CDR3 consists of 17 residues. The V segment lost 2 bases and the J segment 5 bases; nucleotides outside the gene matches: 5. Germline CDR1 SGHDN, CDR2 FVKESK. CDR3 sequence (DNA): TGTGCCAGCAGCCAACCTGGACTAGCGGGAGTTACCGGGGAGCTGTTTTTT. This translates into CASSQPGLAGVTGELFF. Using reference TRBV14 and TRBJ2-2 for the parts outside the CDR3, the full variable domain is EAGVTQFPSHSVIEKGQTVTLRCDPISGHDNLYWYRRVMGKEIKFLLHFVKESKQDESGMPNNRFLAERTGGTYSTLKVQPAELEDSGVYFCASSQPGLAGVTGELFFGEGSRLTVL.

The chain uses TRBV5-1 and TRBJ2-7; D not resolved. Germline-derived CDR1 and CDR2 are SGHRS and YFSETQ. The CDR3 runs to 15 residues. V lost 1 base to trimming and J lost 0 bases, with 11 bases between them. The DNA for the CDR3 is TGCGCCAGCAGCTTGACAGATAAACCCTCCTACGAGCAGTACTTC. It specifies CASSLTDKPSYEQYF.

The chain couples TRBV7-8 to TRBJ1-5, with 8 nucleotides matching TRBD1. Germline V gene lookup returns CDR1 SGHVS and CDR2 FQNEAQ. CDR3 length equals 16 residues. V lost 4 bases and J lost 3; bases outside the gene matches: 8. CDR3: CASSSRQGRNNQPQHF. CDR3 DNA sequence: TGTGCCAGCAGCTCGCGACAGGGGAGGAACAATCAGCCCCAGCATTTT.

V is TRBV2 and J is TRBJ1-1; D might be TRBD1 (5 bases). This CDR3 contains 14 residues. In germline, CDR1 is SNHLY, CDR2 FYNNEI. Trimming pared 6 bases from V and 1 base from J, leaving 12 bases between. The CDR3 reads CASRRFRENTEAFF. Written as DNA, the CDR3 is TGTGCCAGCAGACGATTCAGGGAGAACACTGAAGCTTTCTTT.

V and J are TRBV21-1 and TRBJ2-4; the table names TRBD2, a call not compared with the DNA. TRBV21-1 is described as a pseudogene. The CDR3 runs to 19 residues. CDR3 DNA: TGTGCCAGCAGCAAAATCTTTGGGGCGGGAAGAATAGCCAAAAACATTCAGTACTTC. This sequence encodes CASSKIFGAGRIAKNIQYF.

This chain links TRBV7-6 with TRBJ2-1; TRBD1 agrees at 9 bases. Germline assignment: CDR1 SGHVS and CDR2 FNYEAQ. V lost 5 bases to trimming and J lost 1 base; unmatched junction nucleotides: 3. This CDR3 region has 15 residues. CDR3 in DNA: TGTGCCAGCAGCCTCGGACAGGGGTCCTACAATGAGCAGTTCTTC. It codes for CASSLGQGSYNEQFF. Together with reference TRBV7-6 and TRBJ2-1, the CDR3 gives the full variable domain: GAGVSQSPRYKVTKRGQDVALRCDPISGHVSLYWYRQALGQGPEFLTYFNYEAQQDKSGLPNDRFSAERPEGSISTLTIQRTEQRDSAMYRCASSLGQGSYNEQFFGPGTRLTVL.

This clone was counted only a few times. The rearrangement uses TRBV6-5 and TRBJ2-7; 10 bases fit TRBD2. This CDR3 has 16 residues. Germline V CDR1 and CDR2: MNHEY, SVGAGI. V trimming: 4 bases; J trimming: 2 bases; junction bases outside the gene matches: 8. The CDR3 reads CASSFRTSGTPYEQYF. Written as DNA, the CDR3 is TGTGCCAGCAGTTTTCGGACTAGCGGAACTCCCTACGAGCAGTACTTC.

The chain employs TRBV11-2 and TRBJ2-1; 8 bases fit TRBD2. J was trimmed by 5 bases and V by 2 bases; bases with no gene match: 8. This CDR3 spans 16 amino acids. The germline gives CDR1 SGHAT, CDR2 FQNNGV. This chain's CDR3 is CASSLILAAVNNEQFF. DNA for the CDR3: TGTGCCAGCAGCTTAATACTAGCGGCTGTAAACAATGAGCAGTTCTTC.

V gene TRBV7-3 combines with J gene TRBJ2-1; TRBD2 aligns across 11 bases. CDR1 and CDR2 from the germline V gene are SGHTA and FQGTGA. With V trimmed by 6 bases and J by 2 bases, 3 bases remained unmatched. The CDR3 sequence is 15 residues long. The CDR3 spells CASSPSGGTYNEQFF. The CDR3 DNA reads TGTGCCAGCAGTCCTAGCGGGGGGACCTACAATGAGCAGTTCTTC.

The V call is TRBV20-1, the J call TRBJ2-5, with 7 nucleotides matching TRBD1. The CDR3 contains 10 residues. Germline-derived CDR1 and CDR2 are DFQATT and SNEGSKA (reference sequence). V dropped 3 bases and J dropped 10; count of bases not matched to a gene: 2. The CDR3 sequence is CSASRDSQYF. The CDR3 bases are TGCAGTGCTAGCCGGGACAGCCAGTACTTC.

The genes are TRBV2 and TRBJ1-5; 7 bases are a match to TRBD1. The germline V gene encodes CDR1 SNHLY and CDR2 FYNNEI. Germline trimming cut 5 bases from V and 3 bases from J; bases unmatched to any gene: 7. CDR3 length equals 15 residues. The CDR3 coding sequence is TGTGCCAGCAGTCAAGTGACAGGGCTCAATCAGCCCCAGCATTTT. Translating gives CASSQVTGLNQPQHF.

This chain connects TRBV10-3 to TRBJ1-5; D might be TRBD1 (6 bases). Germline values: CDR1 ENHRY, CDR2 SYGVKD. The CDR3 contains 18 residues. Between the trimmed V and J ends, which lost 3 bases and 0 bases, there was a span of 18 bases. DNA of the CDR3: TGTGCCATCAGTGAAGGTCGCAGGGGCCGAGATAGCAATCAGCCCCAGCATTTT. Translation gives CAISEGRRGRDSNQPQHF.

This clone has only one observation. The V and J genes are TRBV5-5 and TRBJ1-1; 8 bases agree with TRBD1. V gave up 4 bases and J gave up 6 bases; unmatched junction bases: 8. Germline V CDR1 and CDR2: SGHKS, YYEKEE (reference sequence). CDR3 size: 14 residues. The CDR3 loop is CASSPVTGVAEAFF. CDR3 nucleotide sequence: TGTGCCAGCAGCCCGGTGACAGGGGTAGCTGAAGCTTTCTTT. Complete variable domain (other parts from reference TRBV5-5 and TRBJ1-1): DAGVTQSPTHLIKTRGQQVTLRCSPISGHKSVSWYQQVLGQGPQFIFQYYEKEERGRGNFPDRFSARQFPNYSSELNVNALLLGDSALYLCASSPVTGVAEAFFGQGTRLTVV.

V and J are TRBV19 and TRBJ1-1, with a weak D call TRBD1 (5 bases). V lost 1 base to trimming and J lost 9 bases, with 9 bases between them. This CDR3 comprises 12 residues. The germline V gene encodes CDR1 LNHDA and CDR2 SQIVND (reference sequence). This CDR3 reads CASSIGGLQAFF. The CDR3 coding sequence is TGTGCCAGTAGTATAGGGGGACTACAAGCTTTCTTT.

The chain uses TRBV6-5 and TRBJ2-5, with 9 bases that match TRBD2. Germline V gene data show CDR1 as MNHEY and CDR2 as SVGAGI. The V and J ends lost 5 bases and 7 bases, in that order; junction bases with no gene match: 8. CDR3 length: 14 amino acids. CDR3 DNA: TGTGCCAGCAGTCCACTAGCGGGTATAGTGACCCAGTACTTC. It encodes CASSPLAGIVTQYF.

This chain joins TRBV13 and TRBJ1-4, with D perhaps matching TRBD1 (5 bases). Trimming took off 4 bases at V and 5 bases at J, with 8 bases between the two ends. This CDR3 is built from 13 residues. Germline CDR1 reads PRHDT; CDR2 reads FYEKMQ (reference sequence). CDR3 in amino acids: CASSSTVNEKLFF. The DNA of the CDR3 is TGTGCCAGCAGCTCGACAGTGAATGAAAAACTGTTTTTT.

This clone has just one count. The rearrangement joins TRBV19 to TRBJ2-2, with D unclear. This CDR3 spans 13 amino acids. Germline values: CDR1 LNHDA, CDR2 SQIVND (reference sequence). V lost 10 bases and J 4 bases, leaving 13 bases between the germline ends. The CDR3 spells CAKTPSGTGELFF. CDR3 nucleotide sequence: TGTGCCAAAACCCCTTCGGGCACCGGGGAGCTGTTTTTT.

The sample holds one count of this clone. The chain joins TRBV27 to TRBJ2-7, with 10 bases fitting TRBD1. J lost 7 bases, V lost 0 bases, and 6 bases had no gene match. Germline V gene sequence: CDR1 MNHEY, CDR2 SMNVEV (reference sequence). The CDR3 runs 15 residues. CDR3 in amino acids: CASSLSTGGLGEQYF. The CDR3 nucleotides read TGTGCCAGCAGTTTATCGACAGGGGGCTTGGGAGAGCAGTACTTC.

The rearrangement joins TRBV9 to TRBJ2-1; 11 bases map to TRBD2. Germline values: CDR1 SGDLS, CDR2 YYNGEE. The CDR3 totals 16 residues. Unmatched junction bases numbered 12, after V lost 6 bases and J lost 7 bases. The CDR3 DNA sequence: TGTGCCAGCACCTTCGGACCGGGACTAGCGGTAAATGAGCAGTTCTTC. Its protein is CASTFGPGLAVNEQFF.

The CDR3 nucleotides read TGTGCCACCAGCAGAGCTATAGGGGAAGAGACCCAGTACTTC. Translating it yields CATSRAIGEETQYF. The V and J genes are TRBV15 and TRBJ2-5, with D possibly matching TRBD1 (5 bases). CDR1 and CDR2 from the germline V gene are LNHNV and YYDKDF (reference sequence). V lost 1 base and J 3 bases, leaving 9 bases between the germline ends. CDR3 length equals 14 residues. Supplemented by reference TRBV15 and TRBJ2-5, the full variable domain reads DAMVIQNPRYQVTQFGKPVTLSCSQTLNHNVMYWYQQKSSQAPKLLFHYYDKDFNNEADTPDNFQSRRPNTSFCFLDIRSPGLGDTAMYLCATSRAIGEETQYFGPGTRLLVL.

The chain has TRBV6-5 and TRBJ1-3; a weak D match, TRBD1 (5 bases). The V end was cut by 8 bases, the J end by 0 bases, with 14 bases between. Germline CDR1 is MNHEY and CDR2 is SVGAGI. The CDR3 has 15 amino acids. CDR3: CASGEQVSSGNTIYF. For the CDR3, the DNA is TGTGCCAGCGGAGAACAGGTCTCCTCTGGAAACACCATATATTTT.

The table lists this clone with a count of one. The chain carries TRBV19 and TRBJ1-3, with 7 bases aligning to TRBD1. V lost 2 bases to trimming and J lost 0 bases; unmatched junction nucleotides: 7. Germline assignment: CDR1 LNHDA and CDR2 SQIVND (reference sequence). This CDR3 is built from 17 residues. This CDR3 is CASSIPQTGVSGNTIYF. Here the CDR3 DNA reads TGTGCCAGTAGTATACCCCAAACAGGGGTCTCTGGAAACACCATATATTTT.

This clone has just one count. This chain's CDR3 is CASSESGRTGELFF. The DNA of the CDR3 is TGCGCCAGCAGTGAGTCGGGCAGGACCGGGGAGCTGTTTTTT. The chain employs TRBV10-2 and TRBJ2-2; D unresolved. Germline values: CDR1 WSHSY, CDR2 SAAADI. This CDR3 region has 14 residues. V lost 0 bases and J 5 bases, leaving 7 bases between the germline ends.